The entry below describes one T cell receptor (beta chain). Sequence at one end of the junction differs from germline and may be a read error. Looked up from germline, CDR1 is SSHAT and CDR2 is FNYEAQ (reference sequence). This CDR3 spans 16 amino acids. This sample is drawn from a study of T cell changes during pregnancy in multiple sclerosis. Sequenced by immunoSEQ multiplex PCR; TCRdb stores in-frame clones only, minus some. The sample includes 44,000 or so clones, almost 90% of them seen just once. The sample consisted of peripheral blood, taken in the first trimester of pregnancy. This sequence joins TRBV7-7 and TRBJ2-5, with TRBD2 identical over 15 bases. This clonotype was sampled from a female donor in good health, enrolled as a control in a pregnancy study. The CDR3 reads CASSFGLAGGQETQYF. CDR3 in DNA: TGTGCTAGCAGCTTTGGACTAGCGGGGGGGCAAGAGACCCAGTACTTC.